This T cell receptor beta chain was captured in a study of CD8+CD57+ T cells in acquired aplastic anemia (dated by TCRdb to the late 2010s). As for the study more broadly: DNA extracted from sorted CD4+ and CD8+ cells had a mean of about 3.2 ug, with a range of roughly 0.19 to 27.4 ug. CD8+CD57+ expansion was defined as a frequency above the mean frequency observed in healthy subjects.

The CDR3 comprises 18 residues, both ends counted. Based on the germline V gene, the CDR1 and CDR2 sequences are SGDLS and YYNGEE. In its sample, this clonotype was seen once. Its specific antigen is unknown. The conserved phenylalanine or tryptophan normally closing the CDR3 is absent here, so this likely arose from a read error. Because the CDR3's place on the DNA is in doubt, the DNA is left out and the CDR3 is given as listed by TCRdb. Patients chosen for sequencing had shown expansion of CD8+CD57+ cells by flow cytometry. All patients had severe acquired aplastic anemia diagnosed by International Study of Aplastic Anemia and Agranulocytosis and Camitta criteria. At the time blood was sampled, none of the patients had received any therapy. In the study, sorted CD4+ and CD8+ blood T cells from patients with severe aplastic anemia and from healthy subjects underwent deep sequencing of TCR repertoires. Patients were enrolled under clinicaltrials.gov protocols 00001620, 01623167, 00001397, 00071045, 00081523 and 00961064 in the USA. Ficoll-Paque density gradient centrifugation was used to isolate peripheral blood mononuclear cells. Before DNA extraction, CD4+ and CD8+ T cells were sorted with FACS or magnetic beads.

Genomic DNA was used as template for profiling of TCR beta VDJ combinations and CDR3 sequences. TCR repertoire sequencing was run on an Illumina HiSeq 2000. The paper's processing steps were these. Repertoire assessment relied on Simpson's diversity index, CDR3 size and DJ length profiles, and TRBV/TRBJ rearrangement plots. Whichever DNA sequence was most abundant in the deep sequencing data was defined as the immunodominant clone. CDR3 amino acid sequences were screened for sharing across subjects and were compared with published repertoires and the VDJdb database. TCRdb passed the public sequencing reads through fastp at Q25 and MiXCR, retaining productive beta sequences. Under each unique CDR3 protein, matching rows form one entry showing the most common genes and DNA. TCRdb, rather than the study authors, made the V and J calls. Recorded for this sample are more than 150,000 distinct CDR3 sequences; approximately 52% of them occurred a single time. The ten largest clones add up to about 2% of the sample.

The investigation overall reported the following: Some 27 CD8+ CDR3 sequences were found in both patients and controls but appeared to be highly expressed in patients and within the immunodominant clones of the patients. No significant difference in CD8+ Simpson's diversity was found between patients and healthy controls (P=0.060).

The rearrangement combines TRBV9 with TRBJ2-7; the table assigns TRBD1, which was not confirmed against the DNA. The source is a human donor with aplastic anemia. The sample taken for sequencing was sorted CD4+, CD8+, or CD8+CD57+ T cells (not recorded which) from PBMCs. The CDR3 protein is CASSFYICSARTGYEQYL.